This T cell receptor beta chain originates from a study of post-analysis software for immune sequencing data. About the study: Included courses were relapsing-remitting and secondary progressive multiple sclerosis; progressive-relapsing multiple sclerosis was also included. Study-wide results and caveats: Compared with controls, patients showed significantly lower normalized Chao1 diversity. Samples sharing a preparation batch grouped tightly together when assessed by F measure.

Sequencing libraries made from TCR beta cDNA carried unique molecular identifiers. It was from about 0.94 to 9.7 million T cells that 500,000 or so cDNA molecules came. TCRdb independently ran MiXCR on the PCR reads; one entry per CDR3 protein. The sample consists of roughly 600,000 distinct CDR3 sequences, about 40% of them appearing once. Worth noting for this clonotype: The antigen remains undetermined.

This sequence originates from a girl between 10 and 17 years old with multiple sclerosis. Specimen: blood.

The CDR3 DNA sequence: TGTGCCAGCAGTTTATCGTCAGAAGCTTTCTTT. This codes for CASSLSSEAFF. The chain combines TRBV12-3 or TRBV12-4 with TRBJ1-1; no firm D call. The CDR3 covers 11 residues. V shed 2 bases and J shed 8 bases, with 6 bases lying between them.